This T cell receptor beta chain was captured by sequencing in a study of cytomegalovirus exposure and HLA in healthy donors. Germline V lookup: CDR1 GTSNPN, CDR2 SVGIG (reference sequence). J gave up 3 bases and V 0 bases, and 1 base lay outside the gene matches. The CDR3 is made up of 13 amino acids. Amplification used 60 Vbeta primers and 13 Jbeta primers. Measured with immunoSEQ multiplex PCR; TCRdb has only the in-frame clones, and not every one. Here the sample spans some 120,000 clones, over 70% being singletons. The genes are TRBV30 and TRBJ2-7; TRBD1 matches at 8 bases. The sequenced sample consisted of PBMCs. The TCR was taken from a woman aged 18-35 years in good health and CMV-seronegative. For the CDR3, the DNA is TGTGCCTGGAGTGTGGACAGGGACTACGAGCAGTACTTC. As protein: CAWSVDRDYEQYF. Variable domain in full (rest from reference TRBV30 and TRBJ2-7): SQTIHQWPATLVQPVGSPLSLECTVEGTSNPNLYWYRQAAGRGLQLLFYSVGIGQISSEVPQNLSASRPQDRQFILSSKKLLLSDSGFYLCAWSVDRDYEQYFGPGTRLTVT.